This T cell receptor beta chain was documented in a study of T cells in Graves' hyperthyroidism and ophthalmopathy. Amplified regions were TCR beta CDR3 sequences from RNA transcripts. During a first-round RT-PCR of the TCR CDR3, the HTBI primer set was used. TCRdb used MiXCR to reprocess the multiplex PCR reads, holding one entry per CDR3 protein. The sample consists of 550,000 to 600,000 distinct CDR3 sequences, more than 45% of them appearing once. As concerns this clonotype: Its matching antigen is unknown. At one end the junction does not follow the germline gene, possibly because of a read error.

Any patient presenting with uncontrolled infection, other autoimmune disease, pregnancy or lactation was left out. Diagnosis relied on clinical symptoms, serum thyroxine and TRAb, thyroid ultrasound and orbital computed tomography. Whole-study findings and limits: Blood samples included most of the expanded thyroid clonotypes exceeding 0.001.

The germline CDR1 and CDR2 sequences are SGHNT and YYREEE (reference sequence). The CDR3 is made up of 16 amino acids. The rearrangement uses TRBV5-4 and TRBJ1-1; the match to TRBD1 covers 10 bases. The source of this sequence is an adult woman with Graves' disease, either hyperthyroidism or ophthalmopathy (not recorded which). Sequencing used peripheral blood or thyroid tissue (not recorded which). The CDR3 protein is CASNLGRDRGNTEAFF. CDR3 coding DNA: TGTGCCAGCAACTTGGGCCGGGACAGGGGAAATACTGAAGCTTTCTTT.